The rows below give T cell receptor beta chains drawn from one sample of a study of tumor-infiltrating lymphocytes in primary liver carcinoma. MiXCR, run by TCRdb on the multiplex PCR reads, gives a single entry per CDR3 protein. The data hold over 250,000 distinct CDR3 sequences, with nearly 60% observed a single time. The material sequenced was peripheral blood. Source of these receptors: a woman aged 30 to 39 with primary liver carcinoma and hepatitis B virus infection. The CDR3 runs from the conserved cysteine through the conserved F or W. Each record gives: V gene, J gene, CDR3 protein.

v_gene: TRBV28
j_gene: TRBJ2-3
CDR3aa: CDCSFQGTSADTQYF

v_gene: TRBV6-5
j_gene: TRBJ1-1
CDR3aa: CASSEENTEAFF

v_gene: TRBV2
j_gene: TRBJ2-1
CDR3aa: CASRFRGVTYNGQFF

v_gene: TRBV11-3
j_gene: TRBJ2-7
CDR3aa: CTSSLDRQAGGIYEQCF

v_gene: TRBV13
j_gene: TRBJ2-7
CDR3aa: CASIHRGSYEQYF

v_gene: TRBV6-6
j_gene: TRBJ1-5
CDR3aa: CASSYQGGNQPQHF

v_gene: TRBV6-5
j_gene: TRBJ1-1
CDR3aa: CASSYSNRGLTEAFF

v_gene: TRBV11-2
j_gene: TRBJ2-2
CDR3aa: CASSLRHGGVGELFF

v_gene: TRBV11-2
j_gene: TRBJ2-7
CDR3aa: CASSLEGTGGSYEQYF

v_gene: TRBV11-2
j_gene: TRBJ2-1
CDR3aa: CASGTVQAEQFF

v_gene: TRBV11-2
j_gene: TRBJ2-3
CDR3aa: CASILLPTDTQYF

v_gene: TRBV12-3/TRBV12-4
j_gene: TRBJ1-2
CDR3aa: CAYSFHRDYGYTF

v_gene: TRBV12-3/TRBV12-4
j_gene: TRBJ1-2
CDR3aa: CASSLEGAGNYGYTF

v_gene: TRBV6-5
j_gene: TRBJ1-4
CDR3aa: CTSSYSESIVGPEKLFF

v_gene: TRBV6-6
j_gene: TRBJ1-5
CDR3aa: CASQAGWGQPQHF

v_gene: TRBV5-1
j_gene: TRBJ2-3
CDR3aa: CASSLERQGDTQYF

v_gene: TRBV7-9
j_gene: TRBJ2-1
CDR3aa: CASNQAFEASGRTEQFF

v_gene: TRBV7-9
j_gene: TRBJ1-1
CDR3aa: CASSRGSGTGDNEAFF

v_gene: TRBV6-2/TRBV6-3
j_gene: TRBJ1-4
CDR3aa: CASRNRGGKLFF

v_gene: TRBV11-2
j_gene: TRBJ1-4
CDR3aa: CASSLVGGAATNEKLFF

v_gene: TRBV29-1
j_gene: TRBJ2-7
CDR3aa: CSATGQTYERYF

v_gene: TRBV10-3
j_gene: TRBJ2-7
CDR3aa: CAISLAGANEQYF

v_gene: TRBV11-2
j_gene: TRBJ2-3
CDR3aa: CASSSQTDRQYF

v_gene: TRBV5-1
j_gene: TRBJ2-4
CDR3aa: CASSPAAGSENIQYF

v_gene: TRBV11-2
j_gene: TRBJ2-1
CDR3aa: CASSHTSGRLNEQFF

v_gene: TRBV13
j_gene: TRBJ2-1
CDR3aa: CTSSLFRLALRNNEQFF

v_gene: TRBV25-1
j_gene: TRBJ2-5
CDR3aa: CASSDVRGGETQYF

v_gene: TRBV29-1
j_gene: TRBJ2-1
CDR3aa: CIVDGLSRNEQFF

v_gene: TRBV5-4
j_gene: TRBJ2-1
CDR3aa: CASSLPSGTHEQFF

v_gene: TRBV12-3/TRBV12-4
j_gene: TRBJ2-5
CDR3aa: CASSWSMVETQYF

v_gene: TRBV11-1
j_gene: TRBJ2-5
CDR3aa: CASSSDRGRVLQETQYF

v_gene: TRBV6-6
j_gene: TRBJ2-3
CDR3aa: CASSCGTSGSGRDTQYF

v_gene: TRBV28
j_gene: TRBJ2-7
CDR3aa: CASSFRGWSSGYEQYF

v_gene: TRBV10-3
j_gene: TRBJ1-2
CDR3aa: CAISENSNYGYTF

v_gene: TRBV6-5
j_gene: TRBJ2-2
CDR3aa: CARRRGLAVTGEPFF

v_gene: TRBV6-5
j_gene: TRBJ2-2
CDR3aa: CASSYYSDSNTRELLF

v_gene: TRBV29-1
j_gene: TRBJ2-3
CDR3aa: CSAVGGLADNTDTQYF

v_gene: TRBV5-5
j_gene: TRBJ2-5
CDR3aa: CASSLGVEKETQYF

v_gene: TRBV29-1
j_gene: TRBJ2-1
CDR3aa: CSVGEAQQNEQFF

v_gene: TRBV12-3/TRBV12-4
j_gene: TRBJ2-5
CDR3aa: CASSPFLAGGQETQYF

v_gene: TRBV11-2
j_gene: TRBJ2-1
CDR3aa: CASSFSSGRNEQFF

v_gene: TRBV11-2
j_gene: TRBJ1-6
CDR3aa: CASSLVGGSPLHF

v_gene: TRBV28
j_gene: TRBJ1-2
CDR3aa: CASSLQHGYGYTF

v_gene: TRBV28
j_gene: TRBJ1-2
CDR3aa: CTSSSTGINYGYTF

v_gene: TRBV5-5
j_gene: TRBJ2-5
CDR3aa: CASSVPGGWRF

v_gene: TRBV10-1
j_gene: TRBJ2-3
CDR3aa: CASSDGSLDAQYF

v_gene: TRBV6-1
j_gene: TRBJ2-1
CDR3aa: CTSRTRAGYNEQFF

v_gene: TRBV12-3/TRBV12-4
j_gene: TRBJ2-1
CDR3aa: CASSLRSGTSGRAVVYNEQFF

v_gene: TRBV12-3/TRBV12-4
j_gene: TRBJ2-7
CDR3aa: CASTRGGSSYEQYF

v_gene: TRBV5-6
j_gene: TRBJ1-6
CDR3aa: CASSLDYSSPLHF

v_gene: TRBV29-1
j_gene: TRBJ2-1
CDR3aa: CSVELIGSSYNEQFF

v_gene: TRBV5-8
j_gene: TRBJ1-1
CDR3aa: CASNEPGAGKGPEAFF

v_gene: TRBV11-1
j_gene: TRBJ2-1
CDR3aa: CARSQGTSGRGYNEQFF